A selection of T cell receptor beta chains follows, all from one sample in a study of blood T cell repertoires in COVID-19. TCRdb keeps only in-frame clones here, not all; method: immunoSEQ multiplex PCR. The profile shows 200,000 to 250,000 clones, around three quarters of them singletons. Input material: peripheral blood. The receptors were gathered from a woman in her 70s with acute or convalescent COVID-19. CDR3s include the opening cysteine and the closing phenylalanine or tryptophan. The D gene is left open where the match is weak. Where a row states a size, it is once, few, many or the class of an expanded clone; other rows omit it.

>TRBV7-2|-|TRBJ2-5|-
TGTGCCAGCAGCTCCCGACTAGTCGGCGGGGCAGAGACCCAGTACTTC
CASSSRLVGGAETQYF
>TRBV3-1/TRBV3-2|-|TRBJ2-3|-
TGTGCCAGCAGCCAAGATATAAATAGCGGAGGCGCAGATACGCAGTATTTT
CASSQDINSGGADTQYF
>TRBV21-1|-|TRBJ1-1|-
TGTGCCAGCAGCAAAGTGTGGACAGAGAACACTGAAGCTTTCTTT
CASSKVWTENTEAFF
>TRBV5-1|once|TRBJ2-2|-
TGCGCCAGCAGCCCACTGTCGAACACCGGGGAGCTGTTTTTT
CASSPLSNTGELFF
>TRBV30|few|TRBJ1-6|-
TGTGCCTGGAGTGTATTGACAGGCGATAATTCACCCCTCCACTTT
CAWSVLTGDNSPLHF
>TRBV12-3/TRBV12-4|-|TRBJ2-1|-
TGTGCCAGCACCAACACGGGACTTAGGTTCTTC
CASTNTGLRFF
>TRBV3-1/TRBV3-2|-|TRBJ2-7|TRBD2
TGTGCCAGCAGCCATACCGCCGGGACTAGCGGTTCCTACGAGCAGTACTTC
CASSHTAGTSGSYEQYF
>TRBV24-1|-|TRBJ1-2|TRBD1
TGTGCCACCAGTGAGCCCGGGACAGGGAATGGCTACACCTTC
CATSEPGTGNGYTF
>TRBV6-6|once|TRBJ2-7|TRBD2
TGTGCCAGCAGCCCCACTAGCGACTCCTACGAGCAGTACTTC
CASSPTSDSYEQYF
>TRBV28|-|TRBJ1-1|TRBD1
TGTGCCATCTACGACAGGGCAAACACTGAAGCTTTCTTT
CAIYDRANTEAFF
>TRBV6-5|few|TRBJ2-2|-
TGTGCCAGCCTAAGGGGAGGCACCGGGGAGCTGTTTTTT
CASLRGGTGELFF
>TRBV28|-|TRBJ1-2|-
TGTGCCAGCAGCGACAGGAAGTATGGCTACACCTTC
CASSDRKYGYTF